This T cell receptor beta chain was documented in a study of blood T cell repertoires in COVID-19. Only in-frame clones appear in the TCRdb table, and some are missing; sequencing was by immunoSEQ multiplex PCR. This table holds about 68,000 clones, roughly 88% found once. V was shortened by 0 bases and J by 5 bases, with 11 bases between the two germline ends. The CDR3 has 14 amino acids. CDR1 and CDR2 (germline): SGHRS, YFSETQ. This receptor was identified in a human donor in a cohort sampled during active COVID-19. This rearrangement joins TRBV5-1 to TRBJ2-5; tentatively, D is TRBD2 (6 bases). Sequenced material: peripheral blood. The CDR3 sequence is CASSLGDWGETQYF. The CDR3 DNA is TGCGCCAGCAGCTTGGGGGACTGGGGGGAGACCCAGTACTTC.